This TCR beta chain was observed in a study of Siglec-9 on CD8 T cells in melanoma. Regarding this clone: Its antigen remains unidentified.

The assay was immunoSEQ multiplex PCR, and TCRdb's table has in-frame clones only and misses some. The sample holds about 1,400 clones, 63% seen once. Study-wide points: Siglec-9 reportedly marks and regulates an effector memory CD8+ T-cell subset apparently accumulating in melanoma tumors.

The germline V and J ends were trimmed by 2 bases and 4 bases, with 3 bases remaining between them. CDR1 and CDR2 (germline): MRHNA, SNTAGT. The CDR3 consists of 11 residues. The genes are TRBV6-4 and TRBJ2-7; D call uncertain. The receptor comes from a human donor in good health. Sequencing was performed on Siglec-9+ CD8+ T cells sorted from blood. The CDR3: CASSDGYEQYF. CDR3 coding DNA: TGTGCCAGCAGTGACGGTTACGAGCAGTACTTC.